This T cell receptor (beta chain) was sequenced during a study of blood T cell repertoires in COVID-19. Study context: Sites in the United States, Italy and Spain provided acute and convalescent COVID-19 samples.

In the authors' methods: Cell counts per sample came from amplifying reference gene primers. Data came from immunoSEQ multiplex PCR; TCRdb stores just in-frame clones and leaves some out. V, J and clone size were drawn from that table, and D and trimming were deduced from the DNA. The table has 230,000 or so clones, roughly 82% seen once. The CDR3 consists of 16 residues. Germline V gene data show CDR1 as LNHNV and CDR2 as YYDKDF (reference sequence). V was clipped by 5 bases and J by 0 bases, with 16 bases between them. This TCR was recovered from a man aged 35 to 55 who had recovered from COVID-19. Input material: peripheral blood. The rearrangement joins TRBV15 to TRBJ1-1, with D perhaps TRBD1 (6 bases). The DNA of the CDR3 is TGTGCCACCAGCGGAGGGGGATGGGGCATGAACACTGAAGCTTTCTTT. It codes for CATSGGGWGMNTEAFF.